This TCR beta chain was profiled in a study of T cells in Graves' hyperthyroidism and ophthalmopathy. The V gene lost 8 bases and the J gene lost 10 bases, with 21 bases spanning the gap. Per germline, CDR1 LNHDA and CDR2 SQIVND (reference sequence). The CDR3 spans 15 residues. Amplification yielded TCR beta CDR3 regions, with RNA transcripts as the source. The primer set for the first-round RT-PCR of the TCR CDR3 was HTBI. MiXCR, applied by TCRdb to the multiplex PCR reads, yields one record per CDR3 protein. The sample lists about 840,000 distinct CDR3 sequences; about two fifths were seen once. Each diagnosis was grounded in clinical symptoms, serum thyroxine and TRAb, thyroid ultrasound, and orbital computed tomography. Points from the study as a whole: The model foresaw ophthalmopathy a median 6.5 months prior to onset.

A word on this clonotype: Its specificity is not known.

The V gene is TRBV19, the J gene TRBJ1-6; D possibly corresponds to TRBD1 (6 bases). The sequenced sample consisted of blood. The TCR comes from a man aged 18 to 29 with Graves' hyperthyroidism. The DNA for the CDR3 is TGTGCCAGTGCAACAGGGAGGGGTGCGGCCTCACCCCTCCACTTT. Its translation: CASATGRGAASPLHF.